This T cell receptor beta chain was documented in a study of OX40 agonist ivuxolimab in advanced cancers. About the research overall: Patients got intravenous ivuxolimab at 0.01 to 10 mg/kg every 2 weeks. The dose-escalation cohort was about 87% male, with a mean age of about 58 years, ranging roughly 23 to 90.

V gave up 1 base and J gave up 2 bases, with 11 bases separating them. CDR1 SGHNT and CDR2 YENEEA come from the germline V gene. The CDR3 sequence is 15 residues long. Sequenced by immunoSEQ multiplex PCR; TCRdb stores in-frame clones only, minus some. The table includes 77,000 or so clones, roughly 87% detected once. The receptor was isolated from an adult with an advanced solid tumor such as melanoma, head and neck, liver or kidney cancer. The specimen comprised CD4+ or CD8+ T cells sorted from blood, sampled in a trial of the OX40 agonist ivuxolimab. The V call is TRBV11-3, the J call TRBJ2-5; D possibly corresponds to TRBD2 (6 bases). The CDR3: CASSLAGLPQETQYF. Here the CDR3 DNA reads TGTGCCAGCAGCTTAGCCGGACTACCTCAAGAGACCCAGTACTTC.